This entry lists 32 T cell receptor beta chains sequenced from one sample in a study of blood T cells in healthy people across ages (dated by TCRdb to 2015 to 2017). Preparation of the library involved 5' RACE. This sample was sequenced with an Illumina HiSeq 2500. A second PCR of roughly 7 to 11 cycles was performed with a sample-barcoded 5' primer and a J-beta primer mix. TCRdb took the public reads, trimmed them with fastp at Q25, ran MiXCR for clone calling and kept in-frame beta chains. A single entry per CDR3 protein holds the most common genes and DNA from its merged rows. The sample yields over a million distinct CDR3 sequences; approximately 59% were counted once. The biggest ten clones account for 5.5% to 8% of the sample. Sequenced sample: blood. These receptors were obtained from a man aged 18-30 years in good health.

The rearrangement uses TRBV12-3 or TRBV12-4 and TRBJ2-2, with D maybe TRBD2 (6 bases). CDR3 length: 15 residues. V was clipped by 3 bases and J by 3 bases, with 11 bases between them. Here the CDR3 reads CASSFSSVDTGELFF. The CDR3 DNA is TGTGCCAGCAGTTTTTCTAGCGTTGACACCGGGGAGCTGTTTTTT.

The chain couples TRBV4-3 to TRBJ2-7; D is perhaps TRBD1 or TRBD2 (5 bases each). V lost 1 base, J lost 5 bases, and 18 bases lay in between. In germline, CDR1 is LGHNA, CDR2 YSLEER. CDR3 length equals 16 residues. The CDR3 loop reads CASSQGVARVGNEQYF. In DNA, the CDR3 is TGCGCCAGCAGCCAAGGTGTAGCCAGGGTCGGGAACGAGCAGTACTTC.

In this sample, this clonotype turned up a few times. The chain joins TRBV29-1 to TRBJ2-1; D possibly matches TRBD1 or TRBD2 (5 bases each). CDR3 length equals 11 residues. Trimming removed 7 bases from V and 7 bases from J, with 11 bases in between. CDR1 SQVTM and CDR2 ANQGSEA come from the germline V gene. CDR3 nucleotides: TGCAGCGACGGGACGCTTAATGAGCAGTTCTTC. This codes for CSDGTLNEQFF.

This chain uses TRBV5-1 with TRBJ1-1; D call uncertain. The CDR3 length is 16 residues. Per germline, CDR1 SGHRS and CDR2 YFSETQ. Trimming shortened V by 0 bases and J by 4 bases, and 16 bases separated the two germline ends. DNA of the CDR3: TGCGCCAGCAGCTTGGCCAACCCCCTTAGGAGCACTGAAGCTTTCTTT. It codes for CASSLANPLRSTEAFF.

The rearrangement uses TRBV5-1 and TRBJ2-7; tentatively, D is TRBD2 (5 bases). Germline CDR1 SGHRS, CDR2 YFSETQ. CDR3 length: 13 residues. V lost 5 bases to trimming and J lost 6 bases, with 15 bases between them. CDR3 sequence reads: CASSVNLAGEQYF. CDR3 in DNA: TGCGCCAGCAGTGTAAATCTCGCGGGCGAGCAGTACTTC.

The chain combines TRBV7-6 with TRBJ2-3; 7 nucleotides match TRBD2. The germline V gene has CDR1 SGHVS and CDR2 FNYEAQ. J lost 6 bases, V lost 2 bases, and 11 bases had no gene match. This CDR3 region has 16 residues. Written as DNA, the CDR3 is TGTGCCAGCAGCTTAAGCGGGGCCGCCCCCAGGGATACGCAGTATTTT. This gives the protein CASSLSGAAPRDTQYF.

The CDR3 protein is CSPRLASYNEQFF. The CDR3 bases are TGCAGCCCTCGACTAGCGAGCTACAATGAGCAGTTCTTC. The chain recombines TRBV29-1 with TRBJ2-1, with 8 bases lining up with TRBD2. Germline-derived CDR1 and CDR2 are SQVTM and ANQGSEA. V lost 8 bases, J lost 3 bases, and 6 bases stayed unmatched. This CDR3 has 13 residues.

This clonotype was detected ten times or more. The chain employs TRBV7-2 and TRBJ2-7; 10 bases map to TRBD2. This CDR3 has 17 residues. J gave up 0 bases and V 3 bases, and 8 bases lay outside the gene matches. Germline CDR1 reads SGHTA; CDR2 reads FQGNSA. The CDR3 loop is CASSLPSGGSISYEQYF. Written as DNA, the CDR3 is TGTGCCAGCAGCTTGCCTAGCGGGGGATCCATCTCCTACGAGCAGTACTTC.

V gene TRBV9 combines with J gene TRBJ2-2; TRBD1 matches 7 bases. Germline V gene sequence: CDR1 SGDLS, CDR2 YYNGEE. The CDR3 runs 14 residues. The trim removed 8 bases at V and 0 bases at J, leaving 4 bases unmatched. The CDR3 nucleotides read TGTGCCAGTTGTGGACAGGCGAACACCGGGGAGCTGTTTTTT. Encoded protein: CASCGQANTGELFF.

There are a few counts of this clonotype. This rearrangement joins TRBV5-1 to TRBJ2-3; D is undetermined. Trimming cost V 2 bases and J 2 bases, with 15 bases left between them. Germline V gene lookup returns CDR1 SGHRS and CDR2 YFSETQ. CDR3 length: 16 residues. CDR3 coding DNA: TGCGCCAGCAGCTTAAGTCCGGGCTCCTACACAGATACGCAGTATTTT. Protein product: CASSLSPGSYTDTQYF.

V gene TRBV2 combines with J gene TRBJ2-1; 13 bases line up with TRBD2. The CDR3 runs 15 residues. V trimming: 6 bases; J trimming: 6 bases; junction bases outside the gene matches: 5. Germline values: CDR1 SNHLY, CDR2 FYNNEI. The CDR3 here is CASRHTSGGANEQFF. The CDR3 coding sequence is TGTGCCAGCAGGCACACTAGCGGGGGGGCCAATGAGCAGTTCTTC.

This chain links TRBV7-2 with TRBJ2-7, with D perhaps matching TRBD2 (5 bases). CDR3 size: 14 residues. V was cut by 7 bases and J by 4 bases, with 17 bases left in between. Germline V lookup: CDR1 SGHTA, CDR2 FQGNSA. The CDR3 nucleotides read TGTGCCAGCAACCCGACCACCGGCGGGTACGAGCAGTACTTC. It codes for CASNPTTGGYEQYF.

The chain couples TRBV4-1 to TRBJ2-7; possibly TRBD1 or TRBD2 for D (5 bases each). The CDR3 extends over 16 amino acids. The germline V gene encodes CDR1 MGHRA and CDR2 YSYEKL. Trimming removed 0 bases from V and 4 bases from J, with 16 bases in between. The CDR3 region is CASSQETGLLNYEQYF. CDR3 nucleotides: TGCGCCAGCAGCCAAGAGACGGGGCTGTTGAATTACGAGCAGTACTTC.

CDR3: CASSPYATGTYEQYF. CDR3 bases: TGTGCCAGCAGTCCCTACGCAACAGGGACCTACGAGCAGTACTTC. V is TRBV6-5 and J is TRBJ2-7; possibly TRBD1 for D (6 bases). With 5 bases removed from V and 2 bases from J, the gap between germline ends came to 16 bases. CDR3 length: 15 residues. Germline assignment: CDR1 MNHEY and CDR2 SVGAGI.

This chain uses TRBV7-9 with TRBJ2-5; tentatively, D is TRBD1 (7 bases). The germline CDR1 and CDR2 sequences are SEHNR and FQNEAQ (reference sequence). This CDR3 contains 14 residues. Trimming pared 8 bases from V and 3 bases from J, leaving 16 bases between. CDR3 protein: CASAGTQGEETQYF. The CDR3 nucleotides are TGTGCCAGCGCCGGGACTCAGGGGGAAGAGACCCAGTACTTC.

This clonotype was observed a handful of times. This chain connects TRBV7-6 to TRBJ2-7, with D hard to call. The germline V gene encodes CDR1 SGHVS and CDR2 FNYEAQ. Trimming cost V 2 bases and J 0 bases, with 14 bases left between them. The CDR3 runs 16 residues. In nucleotides, the CDR3 is TGTGCCAGCAGCTTATCCTCGCGGACCGGCTCCTACGAGCAGTACTTC. Its translation: CASSLSSRTGSYEQYF.

This chain joins TRBV3-1 and TRBJ2-1; the match to TRBD2 covers 9 bases. TRBJ2-7 explains the end of the DNA better; the J call may be wrong. Germline CDR1 is LGHDT and CDR2 is YNNKEL (reference sequence). The CDR3 contains 16 residues. The CDR3 DNA reads as TGTGCCAGCAGCCACCTGACTAGCGGAATCGACAATGAGCAGTACTTC. It specifies CASSHLTSGIDNEQYF.

The CDR3 nucleotides read TGTGCCAGCAGCGGTACGACATCGAACACCGGGGAGCTGTTTTTT. Its translation is CASSGTTSNTGELFF. The chain has TRBV6-2 or TRBV6-3 and TRBJ2-2, with unresolved D. The germline V gene encodes CDR1 MNHEY and CDR2 SVGEGT. The CDR3 extends over 15 amino acids. V dropped 6 bases and J dropped 0 bases, with 11 bases sitting between them.

The V gene is TRBV4-2, the J gene TRBJ1-1; perhaps TRBD1 as D (5 bases). This CDR3 region has 13 residues. Trimming stripped 4 bases from V and 6 bases from J, with 12 bases between. Germline CDR1 reads LGHNA; CDR2 reads YNFKEQ. The CDR3 loop is CASSRGESPEAFF. CDR3 DNA: TGTGCCAGCAGCCGAGGGGAGAGTCCTGAAGCTTTCTTT.

This sequence joins TRBV11-3 and TRBJ1-1, with 7 bases matching TRBD1. CDR1 and CDR2 (germline): SGHNT, YENEEA. This CDR3 is built from 12 residues. V lost 2 bases to trimming and J lost 7 bases; unmatched junction nucleotides: 1. The CDR3 coding sequence is TGTGCCAGCAGCTTATACAGGGGTGAAGCTTTCTTT. Translated, it gives CASSLYRGEAFF.

This clonotype was recorded a few times. The CDR3 DNA reads as TGTGCCAGCCGGACAGGGCCGAACACTGAAGCTTTCTTT. Protein sequence: CASRTGPNTEAFF. V usage is TRBV27 and J usage is TRBJ1-1; the match to TRBD1 covers 8 bases. V dropped 8 bases and J dropped 1; count of bases not matched to a gene: 3. CDR1 MNHEY and CDR2 SMNVEV come from the germline V gene (reference sequence). The CDR3 sequence is 13 residues long.

In this sample, this clonotype turned up a few times. The chain recombines TRBV5-5 with TRBJ2-5; 13 bases agree with TRBD2. CDR3 length equals 16 residues. Germline V gives CDR1 SGHKS, CDR2 YYEKEE (reference sequence). The V and J ends lost 4 bases and 4 bases, in that order; junction bases with no gene match: 7. The CDR3 nucleotides read TGTGCCAGCAGCGGACTAGCGGGGGCGGTAGTAGAGACCCAGTACTTC. It codes for CASSGLAGAVVETQYF. The variable domain in full, with the rest retrieved from reference TRBV5-5 and TRBJ2-5, is DAGVTQSPTHLIKTRGQQVTLRCSPISGHKSVSWYQQVLGQGPQFIFQYYEKEERGRGNFPDRFSARQFPNYSSELNVNALLLGDSALYLCASSGLAGAVVETQYFGPGTRLLVL.

The V call is TRBV27, the J call TRBJ1-2; no clear D gene. V was trimmed by 8 bases and J by 6 bases, leaving 16 bases between them. Germline V lookup: CDR1 MNHEY, CDR2 SMNVEV (reference sequence). This CDR3 is 13 amino acids long. CDR3 residues: CASSPVPSHGYTF. CDR3 sequence (DNA): TGTGCCAGCTCCCCCGTCCCCTCCCATGGCTACACCTTC.

The rearrangement uses TRBV28 and TRBJ2-1; D is unresolved. Germline assignment: CDR1 MDHEN and CDR2 SYDVKM. CDR3 length: 16 residues. Trimming shortened V by 8 bases and J by 6 bases, and 23 bases separated the two germline ends. The CDR3 DNA is TGTGCCAGCCATACCCTACTGGGAATTAAGGGCAATGAGCAGTTCTTC. It codes for CASHTLLGIKGNEQFF.

J is TRBJ1-2 and V is TRBV6-5, with TRBD1 matching over 7 bases. This CDR3 contains 12 residues. Germline V gene sequence: CDR1 MNHEY, CDR2 SVGAGI. The V and J ends lost 9 bases and 7 bases, in that order; junction bases with no gene match: 8. The CDR3 sequence is CASTYRGSGYTF. CDR3 in DNA: TGTGCCAGTACCTACAGGGGTAGTGGCTACACCTTC.

The table lists this clonotype with a count of one. The junction differs from germline at one of its ends, possibly a read error. V is TRBV18 and J is TRBJ1-1; D is perhaps TRBD1 (5 bases). This CDR3 is built from 14 residues. Germline CDR1 and CDR2: KGHSH and LQKENI. CDR3 protein: CASSPGTGNAEAFF. Here the CDR3 DNA reads TGTGCCAGCTCACCGGGGACGGGGAACGCTGAAGCTTTCTTT.

This clonotype has only a few counts. CDR3 sequence reads: CASSSDREAFF. The CDR3 DNA reads as TGTGCCAGCAGTTCGGATCGGGAAGCTTTCTTT. The gene calls are TRBV6-5 and TRBJ1-1; the D is unclear. The CDR3 runs 11 residues. Germline values: CDR1 MNHEY, CDR2 SVGAGI. The V end lost 4 bases, the J end lost 8 bases, and 8 bases lay between the germline ends.

The chain couples TRBV6-5 to TRBJ2-1; possible D gene TRBD1, 5 bases. Deletions cut 0 bases from V and 5 bases from J, with 11 bases between. Germline CDR1 MNHEY, CDR2 SVGAGI. The CDR3 spans 15 residues. The CDR3 nucleotides are TGTGCCAGCAGTTACTCTCCACAGGCGAACAATGAGCAGTTCTTC. It encodes CASSYSPQANNEQFF.

This clonotype was observed once. The genes are TRBV25-1 and TRBJ2-1; D perhaps matches TRBD1 (5 bases). Gene TRBJ2-7 matches the end of the DNA better, so the J call may be wrong. Per the germline V gene, CDR1 is MGHDK and CDR2 is SYGVNS. This CDR3 contains 15 residues. CDR3 sequence (DNA): TGTGCCAGCAGTGTGGAACGACAGAGTAACAATGAGCAGTACTTC. Amino acids: CASSVERQSNNEQYF.

The chain links TRBV6-5 to TRBJ1-3; possible D gene TRBD1, 5 bases. The CDR3 extends over 20 amino acids. Germline CDR1 and CDR2: MNHEY and SVGAGI. V lost 2 bases to trimming and J lost 0 bases, with 23 bases between them. CDR3 nucleotides: TGTGCCAGCAGTTACACTCGGAGGTCCTGGGACTGGGCCTCTGGAAACACCATATATTTT. Amino acid sequence: CASSYTRRSWDWASGNTIYF.

The J gene is TRBJ2-4, the V gene TRBV27, with 12 bases identical to TRBD2. CDR1 and CDR2 from the germline V gene are MNHEY and SMNVEV (reference sequence). With V trimmed by 5 bases and J by 1 base, 6 bases remained unmatched. The length of the CDR3 is 17 residues. CDR3 nucleotides: TGTGCCAGCAGTCCGGCTAGCGGGAGGGTTGCCAAAAACATTCAGTACTTC. Protein product: CASSPASGRVAKNIQYF.

This clonotype was seen only a few times. J is TRBJ1-2 and V is TRBV12-3 or TRBV12-4, with 8 positions matching TRBD1. The CDR3 contains 16 residues. J gave up 7 bases and V 1 base, and 11 bases lay outside the gene matches. CDR3 sequence (DNA): TGTGCCAGCAGTTTAGACCTAGGGACAGGTATTGGTGGCTACACCTTC. Protein product: CASSLDLGTGIGGYTF.